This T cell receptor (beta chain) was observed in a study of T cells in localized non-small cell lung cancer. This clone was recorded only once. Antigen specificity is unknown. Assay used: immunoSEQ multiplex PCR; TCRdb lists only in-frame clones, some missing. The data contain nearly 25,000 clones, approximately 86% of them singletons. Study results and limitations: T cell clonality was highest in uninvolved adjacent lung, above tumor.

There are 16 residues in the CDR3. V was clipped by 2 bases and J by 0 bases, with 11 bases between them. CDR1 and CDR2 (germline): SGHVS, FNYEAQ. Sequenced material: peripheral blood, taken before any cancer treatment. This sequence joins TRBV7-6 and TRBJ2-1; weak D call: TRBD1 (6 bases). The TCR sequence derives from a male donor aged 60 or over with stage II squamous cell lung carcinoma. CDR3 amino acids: CASSLSGVPSYNEQFF. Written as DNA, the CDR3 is TGTGCCAGCAGCTTATCAGGGGTGCCCTCCTACAATGAGCAGTTCTTC.